This TCR beta chain stems from a study of T-cell memory formation after mild COVID-19 listed by TCRdb under 2021. The study in broad terms: TCR sequence clusters from the two donors were largely donor specific. In two donors, T-cell clones that expanded and contracted after mild COVID-19 were followed by sequencing TCRalpha and TCRbeta repertoires longitudinally. The cohort was made up of two young adult volunteers, one female and one male, who were previously healthy. Beyond this particular receptor, the publication reports: Contracting CD4+ clones turned up mainly in the CM and EM memory subsets, whereas EMRA was where CD8+ clones were enriched. SARS-CoV-2 specificity of the second-wave clones peaking on day 37 was not confirmed. Only a couple of mild cases were covered in the study, and larger cohorts including severe cases with pre-infection samples were considered necessary. Clones that contracted from day 15 to 85 showed balanced CD4/CD8 phenotypes, whereas a second wave of clones that expanded from day 15 to 37 leaned towards CD4+. Some responding clones were detected in pre-infection memory, suggesting pre-existing cross-reactive memory T cells joined the SARS-CoV-2 response.

Ficoll-Paque density gradient centrifugation was the method used to isolate PBMCs. For CDR1 and CDR2, the germline V gene lists SGHRS and YFSETQ. V is shortened by 4 bases, J by 3 bases, and the region joining them spans 22 bases. The CDR3 contains 17 residues, cysteine and phenylalanine counted. The retained sequence is limited to the CDR3, 51 bases, with the frame set at the first base. Sequencing was performed on an Illumina NovaSeq 6000. cDNA libraries for TCRalpha and TCRbeta were prepared by 5'RACE using constant-segment primers, with sample barcodes and unique molecular identifiers added. RNA was extracted from every sample with Trizol reagent. Library amplification was performed in two PCR steps, and a second sample barcode and Illumina TruSeq adapters were introduced in the second step. Sequencing of the libraries was done on an Illumina NovaSeq, producing 2 x 150 bp paired-end reads. As for the original processing: Demultiplexing of reads and collapsing into UMI-guided consensus sequences were performed with migec v1.2.7. Using mixcr v2.1.11, the UMI consensuses were aligned to TRA and TRB V and J templates and assembled into clonotypes. A clonotype was counted as expanded or contracted only if both edgeR and NoisET called the change significant, with noise models trained on biological replicates. edgeR calls used a false discovery rate-adjusted p below 0.01 and a log2 fold-change threshold of 1. PCA with hierarchical clustering of max-normalized trajectories of the 1000 most abundant clonotypes was used as exploratory dynamics analysis. The CD4 or CD8 phenotype of responding clones was assigned using the separately sequenced CD4+ and CD8+ repertoires. TCRdb took the public reads, trimmed them with fastp at Q25, ran MiXCR for clone calling and kept in-frame beta chains. Every entry covers one CDR3 protein and lists the most common genes and DNA from its rows. These V and J calls rely on TCRdb rather than the paper's analysis. The table for this sample lists about 120,000 distinct CDR3 sequences; 22% of them were counted only once. Together, the top ten hold roughly 40% of the sample.

This clonotype appeared a few times. It lacks a known antigen. No much larger clone is present one base from it, and per-base qualities are unavailable. Input material: PBMCs or a T cell subset sorted from them (not recorded which). The clonotype comes from a man aged 18-30 years who had mild COVID-19 (a few samples of this study predate the infection). The sample titles of this study are shuffled in the database, so cell type and time point are left out; the donor was told from shared clones. The sequence is built from TRBV5-1 and TRBJ1-2; the D gene remains uncertain. CDR3 protein: CASSPETFRNPDYGYTF. The DNA reads TGCGCCAGCAGCCCGGAGACATTCCGAAACCCGGACTATGGCTACACCTTC.